The 10 T cell receptor beta chains below all came from one sample that was sequenced in a study of T cell responses to AZD1222 COVID-19 vaccine. TCRdb keeps only in-frame clones here, not all; method: immunoSEQ multiplex PCR. The sample carries under 200,000 clones, 90% recorded once. This specimen was peripheral blood, taken on day 0 of AZD1222 vaccination. The source of these receptors is an adult in good health.

V and J are TRBV5-6 and TRBJ2-7; 10 nucleotides align to TRBD1. V shed 4 bases and J 4 bases; nucleotides not matched to a gene: 11. Germline loops: CDR1 SGHDT, CDR2 YYEEEE. The CDR3 contains 16 residues. The chain's CDR3 is CASSPSPGTGEYEQYF. Written as DNA, the CDR3 is TGTGCCAGCAGCCCCTCCCCCGGGACAGGGGAGTACGAGCAGTACTTC.

The genes are TRBV4-1 and TRBJ2-3; a possible D gene is TRBD2 (5 bases). V shed 3 bases and J shed 3 bases, with 13 bases lying between them. The germline V gene has CDR1 MGHRA and CDR2 YSYEKL. The CDR3 spans 15 residues. The CDR3 protein is CASSHLSDRTDTQYF. CDR3 DNA: TGCGCCAGCAGCCACCTTAGCGACCGTACAGATACGCAGTATTTT.

This chain connects TRBV28 to TRBJ2-7, with 9 positions matching TRBD1. The length of the CDR3 is 13 residues. The germline V gene encodes CDR1 MDHEN and CDR2 SYDVKM. CDR3 coding DNA: TGTGGGGTTAAACAGGGGGCCCCCTACGAGCAGTACTTC. This codes for CGVKQGAPYEQYF.

The CDR3 is CASSPGRGSQNTEAFF. CDR3 nucleotides: TGCGCCAGCAGCCCTGGCCGGGGTTCACAGAACACTGAAGCTTTCTTT. V usage is TRBV4-1 and J usage is TRBJ1-1; D unclear. Germline-derived CDR1 and CDR2 are MGHRA and YSYEKL. The CDR3 is 16 amino acids. V shed 4 bases and J shed 1 base, with 16 bases lying between them.

V usage is TRBV28 and J usage is TRBJ1-1; D unresolved. The CDR3 spans 13 residues. The V and J ends lost 2 bases and 9 bases respectively, with 13 bases between them. Germline-derived CDR1 and CDR2 are MDHEN and SYDVKM. Written as DNA, the CDR3 is TGTGCCAGCAGTTTAATAAATGACCGGAAAGCTTTCTTT. Encoded protein: CASSLINDRKAFF.

V and J are TRBV7-9 and TRBJ1-2; no definite D call. With 0 bases removed from V and 4 bases from J, the gap between germline ends came to 15 bases. The CDR3 is 16 residues long. Germline CDR1 SEHNR, CDR2 FQNEAQ (reference sequence). CDR3 amino acids: CASSLASPHPPYGYTF. Here the CDR3 DNA reads TGTGCCAGCAGCTTAGCTAGTCCACACCCCCCCTATGGCTACACCTTC.

Regarding this clone: Other DNA sequences within the sample encode an identical CDR3. The chain uses TRBV6-5 and TRBJ1-1; a weak D match, TRBD1 (6 bases). Germline CDR1 is MNHEY and CDR2 is SVGAGI. The length of the CDR3 is 13 residues. Trimming shortened V by 4 bases and J by 1 base, and 7 bases separated the two germline ends. The CDR3 reads CASSWTANTEAFF. CDR3 in DNA: TGTGCCAGCAGTTGGACAGCGAACACTGAAGCTTTCTTT.

The chain links TRBV4-1 to TRBJ1-1, with a possible D match to TRBD1 (5 bases). Trimming took off 2 bases at V and 1 base at J, with 8 bases between the two ends. The CDR3 totals 14 residues. Germline CDR1 reads MGHRA; CDR2 reads YSYEKL. The CDR3 sequence is CASSQRQGNTEAFF. The CDR3 DNA follows: TGCGCCAGCAGCCAAAGGCAGGGGAACACTGAAGCTTTCTTT.

This sequence joins TRBV28 and TRBJ1-6; D is ambiguous. This CDR3 contains 14 residues. The ends were cut back, 9 bases at V and 6 bases at J, with 15 bases in the middle. Germline V gene lookup returns CDR1 MDHEN and CDR2 SYDVKM. The CDR3: CASLITGFNSPLHF. DNA for the CDR3: TGTGCCAGTTTAATAACGGGATTTAATTCACCCCTCCACTTT.

V gene TRBV30 combines with J gene TRBJ1-2; no firm D call. The CDR3 runs 10 residues. Looked up from germline, CDR1 is GTSNPN and CDR2 is SVGIG (reference sequence). V gave up 3 bases and J gave up 6 bases, with 5 bases separating them. The CDR3 loop is CAWRSDGYTF. The CDR3, as DNA: TGTGCCTGGAGGAGTGATGGCTACACCTTC.